This is a list of T cell receptor beta chains from one sample in a study of T cell repertoires in cytomegalovirus infection. A single record per CDR3 protein comes from TCRdb applying MiXCR to the reads. The table lists more than 500,000 distinct CDR3 sequences, 16% of them singletons. The source material was CD8+ T cells from PBMCs. The receptors were gathered from a human donor in good health (CMV status not recorded). Some clones in this sample may be carry-over from other donors' samples. Each CDR3 is given with its conserved first and last residue. A D gene is named only where the DNA matches it firmly. Size is stated for part of the rows, as once, few or many counts, or as a class when the clone is expanded.

v_call	clone_size	d_call	j_call	cdr3_aa	cdr3_nt
TRBV4-1	NA	TRBD2	TRBJ2-3	CASSQEPGLAGVTDTQYF	TGCGCCAGCAGCCAAGAACCGGGACTAGCGGGAGTTACAGATACGCAGTATTTT
TRBV11-2	many	NA	TRBJ2-6	CASSSGLTATGDWFGANVLTF	TGTGCCAGCAGCTCCGGGCTCACTGCAACAGGGGACTGGTTTGGGGCCAACGTCCTGACTTTC
TRBV19	few	TRBD1	TRBJ2-1	CASSVRQGRVDEQFF	TGTGCCAGTAGTGTCCGACAGGGGCGGGTCGATGAGCAGTTCTTC
TRBV7-3	NA	NA	TRBJ2-1	CDSSPLTIPGYTEQFF	TGTGACAGCAGCCCCCTGACCATTCCGGGCTACACTGAGCAGTTCTTC
TRBV6-5	few	NA	TRBJ1-1	CASSYRKNPNTEAFF	TGTGCCAGCAGTTACCGGAAGAACCCGAACACTGAAGCTTTCTTT
TRBV13	NA	NA	TRBJ1-1	CASSTLSAVNTEAFF	TGTGCCAGCAGCACCCTGTCAGCGGTGAACACTGAAGCTTTCTTT
TRBV10-3	NA	NA	TRBJ2-1	CAIKIGRYNEQFF	TGTGCCATCAAGATTGGGCGTTACAATGAGCAGTTCTTC
TRBV5-6	few	NA	TRBJ1-1	CASSFWGQEAFF	TGTGCCAGCAGCTTCTGGGGCCAGGAAGCTTTCTTT
TRBV29-1	few	TRBD1	TRBJ1-2	CSVPNRGPNYGYTF	TGCAGCGTGCCGAACAGGGGGCCTAACTATGGCTACACCTTC
TRBV12-3/TRBV12-4	many	NA	TRBJ1-5	CASSPSGVSNQPQHF	TGTGCCAGCAGCCCCTCAGGGGTCAGCAATCAGCCCCAGCATTTT
TRBV27	NA	NA	TRBJ2-6	CASSFISSVSGANVLTF	TGTGCCAGCAGTTTTATATCCTCCGTCTCTGGGGCCAACGTCCTGACTTTC
TRBV20-1	NA	TRBD2	TRBJ2-1	CSARWRLAGLRSYNEQFF	TGCAGTGCTAGGTGGCGCCTAGCGGGATTAAGGTCCTACAATGAGCAGTTCTTC
TRBV7-8	many	NA	TRBJ2-7	CASSFRGPGSLNSYEQYF	TGTGCCAGCAGCTTCCGTGGGCCGGGCTCCTTAAACTCCTACGAGCAGTACTTC
TRBV4-1	few	TRBD1	TRBJ1-1	CASSQGDRVVAEAFF	TGCGCCAGCAGCCAAGGAGACAGGGTAGTGGCTGAAGCTTTCTTT